The rows below give T cell receptor beta chains drawn from one sample of a study of PD-1 blockade in classical Hodgkin lymphoma. Produced via immunoSEQ multiplex PCR; TCRdb's table is partial and in-frame only. The sample consists of 19,000 or so clones, more than 70% of them appearing once. The specimen was peripheral blood mononuclear cells (PBMCs), collected at baseline. The receptors were sampled from a human donor with classical Hodgkin lymphoma. The CDR3 runs from the conserved cysteine through the conserved F or W. A D gene is named only where the DNA matches it firmly. Rows may omit the clone size; those that give it use once, few, many or a size class.

v_gene	d_gene	abundance	j_gene	CDR3nt	CDR3aa
TRBV5-4	.	once	TRBJ1-5	TGTGCCAGCAGCTTTGAAGAATGGGGGAATCAGCCCCAGCATTTT	CASSFEEWGNQPQHF
TRBV7-8	TRBD1	once	TRBJ2-5	TGTGCCAGCAGCCCGAGGGACAGGGGGGGTGAGACCCAGTACTTC	CASSPRDRGGETQYF
TRBV10-3	.	.	TRBJ1-2	TGTGCCATCAGTGAAAGCTATGGCTACACCTTC	CAISESYGYTF
TRBV7-9	.	.	TRBJ1-2	TGTGCCAGCAGCACCAACTATGGCTACACCTTC	CASSTNYGYTF
TRBV5-5	TRBD1	.	TRBJ1-1	TGTGCCAGCAGCCCGGACAGGGACACTGAAGCTTTCTTT	CASSPDRDTEAFF
TRBV7-8	.	.	TRBJ2-7	TGTGCCAGCAGCTTAGGTGCGAGTACGGGGGAGCGCGGTTACGAGCAGTACTTC	CASSLGASTGERGYEQYF
TRBV4-3	.	.	TRBJ2-5	TGCGCCAGCAGCCAGGAATGGGGGCAAGAGACCCAGTACTTC	CASSQEWGQETQYF
TRBV30	.	few	TRBJ1-1	TGTGCCTGGAGTTCGGAACCGAACACTGAAGCTTTCTTT	CAWSSEPNTEAFF
TRBV19	.	.	TRBJ1-5	TGTGCCAGTAGTATAGACTGGGCCCATCAGCCCCAGCATTTT	CASSIDWAHQPQHF
TRBV28	TRBD1	.	TRBJ1-5	TGTGCCAGCAGTTTCAGGACAGGGGGCGTCAATCAGCCCCAGCATTTT	CASSFRTGGVNQPQHF
TRBV7-2	.	few	TRBJ2-2	TGTGCCAGCAGCTTATCGGGACTTCTAAACACCGGGGAGCTGTTTTTT	CASSLSGLLNTGELFF
TRBV18	.	once	TRBJ1-1	TGTGCCAGCTCACCACGTCAGTCCGCGGCCCAGAACACTGAAGCTTTCTTT	CASSPRQSAAQNTEAFF
TRBV9	.	.	TRBJ1-4	TGTGCCAGCAGCGTAGATTACGGTTGGGGTGAAAAACTGTTTTTT	CASSVDYGWGEKLFF
TRBV15	.	.	TRBJ1-5	TGTGCCACCAGTATTTTAGACCTAGAGGATCAGCCCCAGCATTTT	CATSILDLEDQPQHF
TRBV7-2	TRBD2	.	TRBJ2-1	TGTGCCAGCAGCTCGACTGTTTTTAGCGGGAGTACGAGGGAGCAGTTCTTC	CASSSTVFSGSTREQFF
TRBV2	.	.	TRBJ2-5	TGTGCCAGCCAGGGTTCCCAAGAGACCCAGTACTTC	CASQGSQETQYF
TRBV6-1	TRBD2	.	TRBJ2-7	TGTGCCAGCCGAAACCCGACTAGCGGATCCTACGAGCAGTACTTC	CASRNPTSGSYEQYF
TRBV18	.	.	TRBJ1-2	TGTGCCAGTTCTCCCGGGATAGGACGGGAACTATATGGCTACACCTTC	CASSPGIGRELYGYTF